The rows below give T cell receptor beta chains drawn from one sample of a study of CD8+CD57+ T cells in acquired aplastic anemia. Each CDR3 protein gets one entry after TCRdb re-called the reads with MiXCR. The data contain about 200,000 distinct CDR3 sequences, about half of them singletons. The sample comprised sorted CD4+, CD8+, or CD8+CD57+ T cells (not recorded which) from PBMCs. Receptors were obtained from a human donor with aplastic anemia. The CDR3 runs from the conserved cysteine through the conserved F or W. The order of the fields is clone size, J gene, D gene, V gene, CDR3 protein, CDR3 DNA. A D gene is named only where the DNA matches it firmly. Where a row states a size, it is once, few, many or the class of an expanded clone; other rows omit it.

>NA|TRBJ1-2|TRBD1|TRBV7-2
CASSHRTGRYGYTF
TGTGCCAGCAGCCACCGGACAGGGCGCTATGGCTACACCTTC
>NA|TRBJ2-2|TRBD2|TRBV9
CASRLAGYTGELFF
TGTGCCAGCAGACTAGCGGGGTACACCGGGGAGCTGTTTTTT
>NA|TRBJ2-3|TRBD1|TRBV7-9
CASSFGTGSHEQYF
TGTGCCAGCAGCTTTGGGACAGGGAGCCACGAGCAGTATTTT
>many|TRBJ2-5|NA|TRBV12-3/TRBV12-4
CASSTPGSPETQYF
TGTGCCAGCAGTACCCCGGGATCCCCAGAGACCCAGTACTTC
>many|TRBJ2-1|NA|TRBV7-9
CASSFGESANEQFF
TGTGCCAGCAGCTTTGGGGAATCGGCCAATGAGCAGTTCTTC
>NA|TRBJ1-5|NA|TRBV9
CASSEENSNQPQHF
TGTGCCAGCAGCGAGGAGAATAGCAATCAGCCCCAGCATTTT
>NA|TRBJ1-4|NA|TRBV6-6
CASSYSMGPGEEKLFF
TGTGCCAGCAGTTACTCGATGGGTCCCGGGGAGGAAAAACTGTTTTTT
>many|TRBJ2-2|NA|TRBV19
CASSKGAFDTGELFF
TGTGCCAGTAGTAAAGGGGCTTTTGACACCGGGGAGCTGTTTTTT
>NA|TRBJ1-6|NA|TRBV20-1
CSASPNSPLHF
TGCAGTGCTAGTCCTAATTCACCCCTCCACTTT
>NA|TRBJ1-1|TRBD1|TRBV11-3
CASSPGQGMNTEAFF
TGTGCCAGCAGCCCAGGACAGGGCATGAACACTGAAGCTTTCTTT
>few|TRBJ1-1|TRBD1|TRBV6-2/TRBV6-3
CASSYWDRGGGTEAFF
TGTGCCAGCAGTTACTGGGACAGGGGCGGAGGGACTGAAGCTTTCTTT
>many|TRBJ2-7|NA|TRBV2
CASSKDTYEQYF
TGTGCCAGCAGTAAGGACACCTACGAGCAGTACTTC
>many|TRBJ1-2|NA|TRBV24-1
CATSDMTENYGYTF
TGTGCCACCAGTGATATGACAGAAAACTATGGCTACACCTTC
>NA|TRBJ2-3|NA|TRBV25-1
CASTLTGGRMDTQYF
TGTGCCAGCACATTAACAGGAGGTAGAATGGATACGCAGTATTTT
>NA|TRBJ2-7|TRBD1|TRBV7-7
CASSLDRGDEQYF
TGTGCTAGCAGCTTAGACAGGGGAGACGAGCAGTACTTC
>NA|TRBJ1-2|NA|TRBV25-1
CASMGQDGGYTF
TGTGCCAGCATGGGGCAGGACGGTGGCTACACCTTC
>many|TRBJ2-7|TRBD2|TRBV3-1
CASSQDISGAYEQYF
TGTGCCAGCAGCCAAGACATTAGCGGGGCCTACGAGCAGTACTTC
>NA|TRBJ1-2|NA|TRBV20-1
CSARDPGRGHGYTF
TGCAGTGCTAGAGATCCGGGCAGGGGCCATGGCTACACCTTC
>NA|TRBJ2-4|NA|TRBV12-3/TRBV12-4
CASTDRAGDIQYF
TGTGCCAGCACGGACAGGGCGGGGGACATTCAGTACTTC
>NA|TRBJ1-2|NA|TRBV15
CATSRGQGSYGYTF
TGTGCCACCAGCAGAGGGCAGGGGTCCTATGGCTACACCTTC
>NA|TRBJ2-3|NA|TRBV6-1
CASSYGEGADTQYF
TGTGCCAGCAGTTACGGAGAAGGGGCAGATACGCAGTATTTT
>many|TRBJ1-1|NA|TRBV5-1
CASSLVGLSEAFF
TGCGCCAGCAGCTTGGTTGGTTTATCTGAAGCTTTCTTT
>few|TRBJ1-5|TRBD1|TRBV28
CASRAPSGGSNQPQHF
TGTGCCAGCAGAGCCCCATCAGGGGGATCCAATCAGCCCCAGCATTTT
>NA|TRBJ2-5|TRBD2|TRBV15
CATSSAGAGETQYF
TGTGCCACCAGTTCCGCGGGAGCGGGAGAGACCCAGTACTTC
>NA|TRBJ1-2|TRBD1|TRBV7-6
CASSLEQGASPGGYTF
TGTGCCAGCAGCTTAGAGCAGGGGGCCAGCCCGGGAGGCTACACCTTC
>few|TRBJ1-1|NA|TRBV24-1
CATRSSEGQTEAFF
TGTGCCACCAGGTCATCGGAGGGTCAAACTGAAGCTTTCTTT
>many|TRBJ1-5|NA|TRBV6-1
CASTEQALSNQPQHF
TGTGCCAGCACGGAGCAGGCATTAAGCAATCAGCCCCAGCATTTT
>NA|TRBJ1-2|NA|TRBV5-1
CASSLGPGDGYTF
TGCGCCAGCAGCTTGGGCCCGGGGGATGGCTACACCTTC
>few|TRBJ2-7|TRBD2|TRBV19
CASSSLLGGGDEQYF
TGTGCCAGTAGTTCCCTTTTGGGGGGGGGGGACGAGCAGTACTTC
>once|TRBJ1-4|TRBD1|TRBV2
CASSVPDRVGNEKLFF
TGTGCCAGCAGTGTACCAGACAGGGTAGGGAATGAAAAACTGTTTTTT
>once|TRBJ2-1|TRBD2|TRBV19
CASSFTSVPYNEQFF
TGTGCCAGTAGCTTCACTAGCGTTCCCTACAATGAGCAGTTCTTC
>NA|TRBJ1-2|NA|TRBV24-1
CATSDFSGAGYTF
TGTGCCACCAGTGATTTTTCAGGGGCTGGCTACACCTTC
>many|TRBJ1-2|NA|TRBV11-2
CASSQGRDNYGYTF
TGTGCCAGCAGCCAAGGGAGGGATAACTATGGCTACACCTTC
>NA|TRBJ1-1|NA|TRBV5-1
CASSPEPDTTEAFF
TGCGCCAGCAGCCCGGAGCCCGACACCACTGAAGCTTTCTTT
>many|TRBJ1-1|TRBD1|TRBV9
CASSVTQGAGTEAFF
TGTGCCAGCAGCGTTACACAGGGGGCCGGTACTGAAGCTTTCTTT
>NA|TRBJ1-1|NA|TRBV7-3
CASSLTHRAGGSSTEAFF
TGTGCCAGCAGCTTGACCCACAGGGCCGGGGGCAGCAGCACTGAAGCTTTCTTT
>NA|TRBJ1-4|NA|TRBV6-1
CASIIGVTNEKLFF
TGTGCCAGCATTATAGGGGTAACTAATGAAAAACTGTTTTTT
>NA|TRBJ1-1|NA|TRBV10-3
CAISEAVNTEAFF
TGTGCCATCAGTGAGGCAGTGAACACTGAAGCTTTCTTT
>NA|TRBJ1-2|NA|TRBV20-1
CSARERGEVNYGYTF
TGCAGTGCCAGAGAGCGAGGCGAGGTTAACTATGGCTACACCTTC
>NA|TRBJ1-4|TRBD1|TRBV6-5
CASRGQGTLATNEKLFF
TGTGCCAGCAGGGGACAGGGTACCCTAGCAACTAATGAAAAACTGTTTTTT
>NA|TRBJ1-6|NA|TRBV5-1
CASSTRRSGEGNSPLHF
TGTGCCAGCAGCACTCGACGGTCAGGGGAAGGCAATTCACCCCTCCACTTT
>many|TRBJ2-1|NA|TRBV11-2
CASSALSSNEQFF
TGTGCCAGCAGCGCCCTCTCTAGCAATGAGCAGTTCTTC
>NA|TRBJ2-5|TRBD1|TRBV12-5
CASKEQGPQETQYF
TGTGCCAGCAAAGAACAGGGGCCCCAAGAGACCCAGTACTTC
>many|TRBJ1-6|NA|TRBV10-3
CAISEPRGRHNSPLHF
TGTGCCATCAGTGAGCCACGGGGACGGCATAATTCACCCCTCCACTTT
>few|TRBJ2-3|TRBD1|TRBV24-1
CATSDLRGGLSTDTQYF
TGTGCCACCAGTGATTTGCGAGGGGGCTTGAGCACAGATACGCAGTATTTT
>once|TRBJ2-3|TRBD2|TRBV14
CASRKSGESTDMQYF
TGTGCCAGCAGAAAAAGCGGGGAGAGCACAGATATGCAGTATTTT
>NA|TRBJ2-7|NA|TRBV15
CATSRPLGGEQYF
TGTGCCACCAGCAGACCCTTAGGGGGCGAGCAGTACTTC
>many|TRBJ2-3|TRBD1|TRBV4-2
CASSQTLGDSQYF
TGTGCCAGCAGCCAAACCCTGGGGGACAGTCAGTATTTT
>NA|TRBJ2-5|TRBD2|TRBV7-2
CASSLGAGGRVETQYF
TGTGCCAGCAGCTTAGGAGCGGGGGGGAGGGTGGAGACCCAGTACTTC
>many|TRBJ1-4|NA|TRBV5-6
CASSKGWQILEKLFF
TGTGCCAGCAGTAAGGGGTGGCAGATCCTTGAAAAACTGTTTTTT
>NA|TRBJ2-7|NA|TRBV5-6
CASSLTRQYF
TGTGCCAGCAGCTTGACCAGGCAGTACTTC
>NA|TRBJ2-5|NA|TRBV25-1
CASGGADFQETQYF
TGTGCCAGCGGTGGAGCGGATTTCCAAGAGACCCAGTACTTC
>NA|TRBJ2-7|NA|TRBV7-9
CASSLGQGGPYEQYF
TGTGCCAGCAGCTTAGGACAGGGAGGTCCCTACGAGCAGTACTTC
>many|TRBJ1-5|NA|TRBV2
CASSEMGGKDQPQHF
TGTGCCAGCAGTGAAATGGGAGGTAAGGATCAGCCCCAGCATTTT
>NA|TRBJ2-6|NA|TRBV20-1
CSAPTGSGANVLTF
TGCAGTGCCCCGACAGGCTCTGGGGCCAACGTCCTGACTTTC
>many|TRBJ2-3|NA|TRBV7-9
CASSLRMVEDTQYF
TGTGCCAGCAGCTTACGGATGGTCGAAGATACGCAGTATTTT
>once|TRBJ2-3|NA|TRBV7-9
CASSPRGRQVAGTQYF
TGTGCCAGCAGCCCCCGGGGGAGGCAGGTCGCAGGTACGCAGTATTTT
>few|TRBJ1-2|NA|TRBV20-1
CSARSDSGYGYTF
TGCAGTGCTAGAAGTGACAGTGGCTATGGCTACACCTTC